This record concerns one T cell receptor (beta chain) sequence. Some clones are missing from TCRdb's copy, which holds only in-frame ones; the method was immunoSEQ multiplex PCR. Here the sample spans around 70,000 clones, 84% being singletons. The data are from a study of OX40 agonist ivuxolimab in advanced cancers. The wider study: Averaging roughly 60 years in age, with a range of 23 to 79, the cohort was about 83% male. Anti-PD-1, anti-PD-L1 or anti-CTLA-4 therapy given earlier was allowed, and around 40% had some. Partial responses were seen in three patients, one with hepatocellular carcinoma and two with cutaneous melanoma.

The V gene's germline CDR1 is SEHNR and CDR2 FQNEAQ (reference sequence). The CDR3 totals 14 residues. Collection of blood occurred at baseline, at cycle 4 day 1, and at cycle 7 day 1. This sample comprised CD4+ or CD8+ T cells sorted from blood, obtained in a trial of the OX40 agonist ivuxolimab. The clonotype originates from an adult with an advanced solid tumor such as melanoma, head and neck, liver or kidney cancer. The chain combines TRBV7-9 with TRBJ2-5; TRBD1 is a possible D gene (6 bases). The DNA end is a closer match to TRBJ2-7, so the J assignment may be wrong. This CDR3 reads CASSFLQGGYEQYF. The CDR3 bases are TGTGCCAGCAGCTTTTTACAGGGCGGGTACGAGCAGTACTTC.